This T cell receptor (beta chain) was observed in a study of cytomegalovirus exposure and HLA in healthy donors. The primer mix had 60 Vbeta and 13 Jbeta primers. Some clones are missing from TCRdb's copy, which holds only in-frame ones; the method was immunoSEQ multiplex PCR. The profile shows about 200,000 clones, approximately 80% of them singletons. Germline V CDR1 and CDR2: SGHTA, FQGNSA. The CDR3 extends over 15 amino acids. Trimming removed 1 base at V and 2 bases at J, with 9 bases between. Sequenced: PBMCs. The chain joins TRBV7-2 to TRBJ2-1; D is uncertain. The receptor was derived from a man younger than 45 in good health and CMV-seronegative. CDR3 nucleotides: TGTGCCAGCAGCTTAGTTGGTGCAGCCTACAATGAGCAGTTCTTC. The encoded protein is CASSLVGAAYNEQFF.